A single sample gave rise to the 22 T cell receptor beta chains below, sequenced in a study of cytomegalovirus exposure and HLA in healthy donors. Vbeta (60) and Jbeta (13) primers were used in the PCR. Profiling relied on immunoSEQ multiplex PCR, and the TCRdb table lists in-frame clones only, not all of them. In the table there are around 260,000 clones, around 80% of which are singletons. Sample: PBMCs. The source is a girl aged 2-15 years in good health and CMV-seronegative.

V usage is TRBV14 and J usage is TRBJ2-1; the match to TRBD2 covers 14 bases. Germline V gene sequence: CDR1 SGHDN, CDR2 FVKESK. The CDR3 runs to 18 residues. V trimming: 4 bases; J trimming: 4 bases; junction bases outside the gene matches: 9. CDR3 amino acids: CASSRTSGGHLSYNEQFF. The CDR3 nucleotides are TGTGCCAGCAGCCGGACTAGCGGGGGGCACTTATCTTACAATGAGCAGTTCTTC. Full variable domain (rest looked up from reference TRBV14 and TRBJ2-1): EAGVTQFPSHSVIEKGQTVTLRCDPISGHDNLYWYRRVMGKEIKFLLHFVKESKQDESGMPNNRFLAERTGGTYSTLKVQPAELEDSGVYFCASSRTSGGHLSYNEQFFGPGTRLTVL.

The chain uses TRBV9 and TRBJ1-6, with D uncertain. The CDR3 runs to 14 residues. V dropped 5 bases and J dropped 2 bases, with 8 bases sitting between them. Germline CDR1 reads SGDLS; CDR2 reads YYNGEE. The CDR3 spells CASREGAYNSPLHF. The CDR3 coding sequence is TGTGCCAGCAGGGAGGGAGCCTATAATTCACCCCTCCACTTT.

Only one count was recorded for this clone. V usage is TRBV4-1 and J usage is TRBJ2-4, with D perhaps TRBD1 (5 bases). The germline V and J ends were trimmed by 1 base and 7 bases, with 8 bases remaining between them. The CDR3 has 13 residues. Germline V gives CDR1 MGHRA, CDR2 YSYEKL. The CDR3 nucleotides read TGCGCCAGCAGCCAAGCAGGGTCCAACATTCAGTACTTC. Amino acid sequence: CASSQAGSNIQYF.

The chain carries TRBV6-5 and TRBJ1-1; TRBD1 might be the D (5 bases). Germline CDR1 and CDR2: MNHEY and SVGAGI. CDR3 size: 14 residues. The ends were cut back, 5 bases at V and 1 base at J, with 11 bases in the middle. CDR3 protein: CASSLGQGNTEAFF. The CDR3 region has the DNA TGTGCCAGCAGTCTCGGTCAGGGGAACACTGAAGCTTTCTTT.

This chain joins TRBV5-1 and TRBJ2-5; 9 bases line up with TRBD2. Germline V lookup: CDR1 SGHRS, CDR2 YFSETQ. The CDR3 is made up of 18 amino acids. The J segment lost 0 bases and the V segment lost 1 base, leaving 10 bases of the junction unmatched. CDR3 sequence reads: CASSLSDLAGRYQETQYF. The CDR3, as DNA: TGCGCCAGCAGCTTGTCTGATCTAGCGGGAAGATACCAAGAGACCCAGTACTTC.

The chain combines TRBV11-2 with TRBJ2-1; the match to TRBD2 covers 7 bases. The CDR3 spans 16 residues. CDR1 SGHAT and CDR2 FQNNGV come from the germline V gene. The ends lost 0 bases at V and 5 bases at J; junction bases unmatched: 7. This chain's CDR3 is CASSLEPGGANNEQFF. The CDR3 DNA reads TGTGCCAGCAGCTTAGAACCGGGAGGAGCTAACAATGAGCAGTTCTTC.

V is TRBV7-6 and J is TRBJ1-1; no firm D call. Per germline, CDR1 SGHVS and CDR2 FNYEAQ. The V and J ends lost 2 bases and 1 base respectively, with 11 bases between them. CDR3 length equals 15 residues. Here the CDR3 reads CASSLHITANTEAFF. The CDR3 DNA follows: TGTGCCAGCAGCTTACACATTACAGCGAACACTGAAGCTTTCTTT.

This clone is a singleton in its sample. The chain links TRBV2 to TRBJ2-2; D perhaps matches TRBD1 (7 bases). Germline loops: CDR1 SNHLY, CDR2 FYNNEI. This CDR3 contains 20 residues. The ends were cut back, 5 bases at V and 0 bases at J, with 25 bases in the middle. CDR3 loop: CASSHRVWPFRGANTGELFF. In nucleotides, the CDR3 is TGTGCCAGCAGTCACAGGGTTTGGCCTTTCAGGGGGGCGAACACCGGGGAGCTGTTTTTT.

Here the CDR3 DNA reads TGCAGCGTTGTGCCGGGAGCACACCAAGAGACCCAGTACTTC. It codes for CSVVPGAHQETQYF. The J gene is TRBJ2-5, the V gene TRBV29-1; D might be TRBD2 (6 bases). Trimming took 4 bases from V and 0 from J, leaving 12 bases between them. The CDR3 is made up of 14 amino acids. Germline assignment: CDR1 SQVTM and CDR2 ANQGSEA.

This chain connects TRBV28 to TRBJ2-5, with TRBD2 as a possible D gene (7 bases). The J call may be mistaken, given a closer DNA end match to TRBJ2-7. This CDR3 contains 13 residues. Germline V gene lookup returns CDR1 MDHEN and CDR2 SYDVKM. The CDR3 coding sequence is TGTGCCAGCCGGGGGGCTAGCTCCTACGAGCAGTACTTC. Translated: CASRGASSYEQYF.

For the CDR3, the DNA is TGTGCCAGCAGCCCCGGTGCAGGGTACAATCAGCCCCAGCATTTT. Protein sequence: CASSPGAGYNQPQHF. This chain links TRBV4-2 with TRBJ1-5, with a tentative D call TRBD1 (5 bases). The V gene lost 4 bases and the J gene lost 3 bases, with 13 bases spanning the gap. Per the germline V gene, CDR1 is LGHNA and CDR2 is YNFKEQ. The CDR3 has 15 amino acids.

V gene TRBV28 combines with J gene TRBJ2-1; TRBD1 matches 7 bases. Unmatched junction bases numbered 3, after V lost 2 bases and J lost 2 bases. The CDR3 is 15 amino acids. CDR1 is MDHEN and CDR2 is SYDVKM in the germline V gene. The CDR3 protein is CASSLGGTAYNEQFF. The DNA for the CDR3 is TGTGCCAGCAGTTTAGGTGGGACAGCCTACAATGAGCAGTTCTTC.

The chain couples TRBV5-4 to TRBJ1-1; no firm D call. The CDR3 covers 14 residues. V lost 3 bases to trimming and J lost 1 base, with 10 bases between them. Germline loops: CDR1 SGHNT, CDR2 YYREEE (reference sequence). CDR3: CASSYEYRNTEAFF. Written as DNA, the CDR3 is TGTGCCAGCAGCTACGAGTATAGGAACACTGAAGCTTTCTTT. Together with reference TRBV5-4 and TRBJ1-1, the CDR3 gives the full variable domain: ETGVTQSPTHLIKTRGQQVTLRCSSQSGHNTVSWYQQALGQGPQFIFQYYREEENGRGNFPPRFSGLQFPNYSSELNVNALELDDSALYLCASSYEYRNTEAFFGQGTRLTVV.

J is TRBJ1-2 and V is TRBV6-1, with D possibly being TRBD1 (5 bases). CDR1 and CDR2 from the germline V gene are MNHNS and SASEGT. There are 14 residues in the CDR3. V gave up 1 base and J gave up 7 bases, with 13 bases separating them. CDR3 sequence: CASSEVNRLAGYTF. The DNA of the CDR3 is TGTGCCAGCAGTGAAGTCAACAGGTTAGCTGGCTACACCTTC.

The table lists this clone with a few counts. J is TRBJ1-4 and V is TRBV6-1; 9 positions agree with TRBD1. Germline lookup yields CDR1 MNHNS and CDR2 SASEGT. J gave up 8 bases and V 8 bases, and 9 bases lay outside the gene matches. The CDR3 extends over 14 amino acids. CDR3 in amino acids: CASLPGQGPEKLFF. DNA for the CDR3: TGTGCCAGCCTTCCCGGACAGGGGCCGGAAAAACTGTTTTTT.

The rearrangement uses TRBV5-1 and TRBJ1-1; no definite D call. The CDR3 is 14 residues long. Germline V gene lookup returns CDR1 SGHRS and CDR2 YFSETQ. The V end was cut by 1 base, the J end by 0 bases, with 7 bases between. The CDR3 DNA follows: TGCGCCAGCAGCTTGCGGCGGGTGAACACTGAAGCTTTCTTT. Its protein is CASSLRRVNTEAFF.

The rearrangement links TRBV5-4 to TRBJ2-7; D is unresolved. The V end lost 4 bases, the J end lost 3 bases, and 17 bases lay between the germline ends. Germline values: CDR1 SGHNT, CDR2 YYREEE (reference sequence). The CDR3 spans 15 residues. DNA of the CDR3: TGTGCCAGCAGCCCAACAGTGCTACCGGTCTACGAGCAGTACTTC. Protein: CASSPTVLPVYEQYF. Full variable domain (remainder filled in from reference TRBV5-4 and TRBJ2-7): ETGVTQSPTHLIKTRGQQVTLRCSSQSGHNTVSWYQQALGQGPQFIFQYYREEENGRGNFPPRFSGLQFPNYSSELNVNALELDDSALYLCASSPTVLPVYEQYFGPGTRLTVT.

This clone was picked up one time. The V and J genes are TRBV6-5 and TRBJ2-1; 9 bases fit TRBD2. This CDR3 is 15 amino acids long. Germline V gene data show CDR1 as MNHEY and CDR2 as SVGAGI. The trim removed 5 bases at V and 7 bases at J, leaving 9 bases unmatched. CDR3 loop: CASSTGTSKSNEQFF. CDR3 DNA: TGTGCCAGCAGTACCGGGACTAGCAAGTCGAATGAGCAGTTCTTC.

The chain links TRBV9 to TRBJ1-2; a possible D gene is TRBD1 (5 bases). Trimming left V 7 bases short and J 6 bases short, with 7 bases between. This CDR3 has 10 residues. The germline CDR1 and CDR2 sequences are SGDLS and YYNGEE. DNA for the CDR3: TGTGCCAGCGGGGCCAATGGCTACACCTTC. Translated, it gives CASGANGYTF.

CDR3 residues: CASSFLRDRVDEQYF. CDR3 DNA sequence: TGTGCCAGCAGTTTTCTTCGGGACAGGGTGGACGAGCAGTACTTC. The chain links TRBV28 to TRBJ2-7; TRBD1 aligns across 9 bases. CDR1 MDHEN and CDR2 SYDVKM come from the germline V gene. This CDR3 is built from 15 residues. J was trimmed by 5 bases and V by 3 bases; bases with no gene match: 8.

The chain carries TRBV7-9 and TRBJ2-4, with a possible D match to TRBD1 (6 bases). V lost 1 base and J 3 bases, leaving 10 bases between the germline ends. The CDR3 contains 15 residues. Looked up from germline, CDR1 is SEHNR and CDR2 is FQNEAQ (reference sequence). The CDR3 spells CASSLGTVDKNIQYF. The DNA for the CDR3 is TGTGCCAGCAGCTTAGGGACAGTGGACAAAAACATTCAGTACTTC.

This clone was observed once. This chain connects TRBV29-1 to TRBJ2-1, with 12 bases aligning to TRBD1. The CDR3 is made up of 13 amino acids. CDR1 is SQVTM, CDR2 ANQGSEA, per germline. V was clipped by 7 bases and J by 9 bases; unmatched bases: 7. The CDR3 DNA reads as TGCAGCGATACGGGACAGGGGGCGACTGAGCAGTTCTTC. This gives the protein CSDTGQGATEQFF.